Below, 17 T cell receptor beta chains from the same sample are listed, as sequenced in a study of early T cells in non-severe SARS-CoV-2 infection (dated by TCRdb to the early 2020s). The method was 5' RACE. The data were produced on a NextSeq 500. TCRdb reran the public reads through fastp at Q25 and MiXCR, keeping productive beta chains. Each CDR3 protein appears once, grouped with its most common genes and DNA. This sample holds roughly 16,000 distinct CDR3 sequences; more than 5% were observed only once. 6.7% of the sample is taken by the ten largest. Sequenced: whole blood. These receptors were taken from an adult who was a healthcare worker with PCR-confirmed SARS-CoV-2 infection or an uninfected control (not recorded which).

In its sample, this clonotype was seen many times. The chain combines TRBV24-1 with TRBJ1-5, with D possibly matching TRBD1 (5 bases). Trimming took off 10 bases at V and 4 bases at J, with 13 bases between the two ends. The germline CDR1 and CDR2 sequences are KGHDR and SFDVKD. CDR3 length: 13 residues. CDR3 nucleotide sequence: TGTGCCACTCGGGGCTTCGAGAATCAGCCCCAGCATTTT. Protein product: CATRGFENQPQHF.

Details on this clonotype: This sequence may be a read error, since a much larger clone differs from it by one base. The CDR3 spells CASSQGPYVQYF. The CDR3 DNA is TGTGCCAGCAGCCAAGGGCCCTACGTGCAGTACTTC. This rearrangement joins TRBV3-1 to TRBJ2-7; the D is unclear. CDR3 length equals 12 residues. The germline V gene has CDR1 LGHDT and CDR2 YNNKEL (reference sequence).

This clonotype was recorded at least ten times. V usage is TRBV29-1 and J usage is TRBJ1-3; 9 bases line up with TRBD1. Germline V gives CDR1 SQVTM, CDR2 ANQGSEA. The ends lost 5 bases at V and 0 bases at J; junction bases unmatched: 5. The CDR3 totals 15 residues. In nucleotides, the CDR3 is TGCAGCGTTCGGACAGGGGCGCACTCTGGAAACACCATATATTTT. Translating it yields CSVRTGAHSGNTIYF.

This clonotype has a count of ten or more. The rearrangement links TRBV29-1 to TRBJ2-1; 9 nucleotides match TRBD1. Per the germline V gene, CDR1 is SQVTM and CDR2 is ANQGSEA. V lost 4 bases and J lost 6; bases outside the gene matches: 7. This CDR3 spans 14 amino acids. This CDR3 is CSVANRGQVNEQFF. In DNA form, the CDR3 reads TGCAGCGTTGCCAACAGGGGGCAGGTCAATGAGCAGTTCTTC.

This clonotype ranks as medium-sized. V gene TRBV20-1 combines with J gene TRBJ1-1, with 9 bases identical to TRBD1. Germline lookup yields CDR1 DFQATT and CDR2 SNEGSKA (reference sequence). With 4 bases clipped from V and 4 bases from J, the junction kept 13 bases outside the gene matches. This CDR3 comprises 16 residues. The CDR3 coding sequence is TGCAGTGCTACGGGACAGGGTTTATGGAGTGGCACTGAAGCTTTCTTT. Translating it yields CSATGQGLWSGTEAFF.

The CDR3 bases are TGTGCCAGCACCAGACGTAGCTCTGGAAACACCATATATTTT. Its translation: CASTRRSSGNTIYF. The genes are TRBV12-3 or TRBV12-4 and TRBJ1-3; D uncertain. The CDR3 consists of 14 residues. Trimming pared 7 bases from V and 0 bases from J, leaving 10 bases between.

This clonotype is deemed medium-sized. The chain links TRBV4-1 to TRBJ2-6, with 12 bases that match TRBD2. J gave up 2 bases and V 1 base, and 12 bases lay outside the gene matches. The length of the CDR3 is 21 residues. Per the germline V gene, CDR1 is MGHRA and CDR2 is YSYEKL. The CDR3 region is CASSQVAGTSGWSAGANVLTF. The CDR3, as DNA: TGCGCCAGCAGCCAAGTAGCCGGGACTAGCGGGTGGAGCGCTGGGGCCAACGTCCTGACTTTC.

In its sample, this clonotype was seen many times. The chain is built from TRBV10-1 and TRBJ1-4; 7 nucleotides align to TRBD1. CDR3 size: 19 residues. V gave up 0 bases and J gave up 8 bases; unmatched junction bases: 18. The germline V gene encodes CDR1 WNHNN and CDR2 SYGVQD (reference sequence). CDR3 region: CASSESYTGTALWKEKLFF. CDR3 DNA: TGCGCCAGCAGTGAGTCGTACACCGGGACAGCTCTTTGGAAGGAAAAACTGTTTTTT.

By sample fraction, this clonotype is medium-sized (0.01 to 0.1%). This sequence joins TRBV5-1 and TRBJ1-2; D unclear. Trimming cost V 0 bases and J 4 bases, with 10 bases left between them. The CDR3 contains 14 residues. Germline loops: CDR1 SGHRS, CDR2 YFSETQ. The CDR3 spells CASSLALEPYGYTF. CDR3 coding DNA: TGCGCCAGCAGCTTGGCCTTGGAGCCCTATGGCTACACCTTC.

This clonotype is labeled medium-sized. The chain combines TRBV12-3 or TRBV12-4 with TRBJ1-2; no firm D call. The CDR3 extends over 15 amino acids. The ends were cut back, 1 base at V and 8 bases at J, with 17 bases in the middle. The CDR3 loop is CASSLDGRSGKGYTF. The CDR3 region has the DNA TGTGCCAGCAGTTTAGACGGCCGTTCGGGCAAAGGCTACACCTTC.

This clonotype was picked up many times. The V call is TRBV11-2, the J call TRBJ2-3; 7 bases line up with TRBD1. CDR3 length: 15 residues. Losses at the gene ends were 1 base for V and 1 base for J; bases not matched to a gene: 2. Looked up from germline, CDR1 is SGHAT and CDR2 is FQNNGV. CDR3 nucleotides: TGTGCCAGCAGCTTAGTAACAGGGGGCACAGATACGCAGTATTTT. It codes for CASSLVTGGTDTQYF.

This clonotype was counted ten times or more. This chain uses TRBV25-1 with TRBJ2-3; D possibly corresponds to TRBD1 (6 bases). Trimming took off 1 base at V and 1 base at J, with 12 bases between the two ends. The V gene's germline CDR1 is MGHDK and CDR2 SYGVNS. The CDR3 is 16 residues long. CDR3 residues: CASSESTPGGTDTQYF. The CDR3 bases are TGTGCCAGCAGTGAATCTACGCCAGGGGGCACAGATACGCAGTATTTT. Full variable domain (rest looked up from reference TRBV25-1 and TRBJ2-3): EADIYQTPRYLVIGTGKKITLECSQTMGHDKMYWYQQDPGMELHLIHYSYGVNSTEKGDLSSESTVSRIRTEHFPLTLESARPSHTSQYLCASSESTPGGTDTQYFGPGTRLTVL.

This clonotype was detected ten times or more. This chain connects TRBV28 to TRBJ2-7; D is uncertain. Germline assignment: CDR1 MDHEN and CDR2 SYDVKM. The V end was cut by 2 bases, the J end by 0 bases, with 8 bases between. The CDR3 contains 14 residues. CDR3 nucleotides: TGTGCCAGCAGTTTAACCAGTCCCTCCTACGAGCAGTACTTC. Its translation is CASSLTSPSYEQYF.

This clonotype is medium-sized (0.01 to 0.1%). The chain employs TRBV6-1 and TRBJ2-7; the D gene is possibly TRBD1 (6 bases). This CDR3 is built from 12 residues. V was clipped by 11 bases and J by 3 bases, with 14 bases between them. Germline V gene lookup returns CDR1 MNHNS and CDR2 SASEGT. Here the CDR3 reads CASGDNHYEQYV. Written as DNA, the CDR3 is TGTGCCTCCGGGGACAACCACTACGAGCAGTACGTC.

This clonotype was counted ten times or more. The chain recombines TRBV5-1 with TRBJ2-2; D perhaps matches TRBD2 (6 bases). Between the trimmed V and J ends, which lost 3 bases and 4 bases, there was a span of 13 bases. CDR1 and CDR2 from the germline V gene are SGHRS and YFSETQ. This CDR3 comprises 15 residues. CDR3: CASSSGARSTGELFF. CDR3 bases: TGCGCCAGCAGCTCGGGAGCTAGGAGCACCGGGGAGCTGTTTTTT.

This clonotype was seen ten or more times. The gene calls are TRBV12-3 or TRBV12-4 and TRBJ2-1; possibly TRBD1 or TRBD2 for D (5 bases each). Trimming removed 4 bases from V and 9 bases from J, with 19 bases in between. This CDR3 region has 15 residues. In nucleotides, the CDR3 is TGTGCCAGCAGTTGGTCTGTGGGACGTGGGCCTGAGCAGTTCTTC. Its protein is CASSWSVGRGPEQFF.

This clonotype was recorded many times. The genes are TRBV3-1 and TRBJ2-7; D is undetermined. Between the trimmed V and J ends, which lost 1 base and 5 bases, there was a span of 9 bases. Germline V gives CDR1 LGHDT, CDR2 YNNKEL (reference sequence). This CDR3 has 13 residues. CDR3 in amino acids: CASSQGRVHEQYF. The CDR3 nucleotides read TGTGCCAGCAGCCAAGGAAGGGTTCACGAGCAGTACTTC.